This T cell receptor beta chain derives from a study of CXCR3-negative and CXCR3-positive naive CD8 T cells. Whole-study results and caveats: CXCR3-positive naive cells had more hydrophobic TRB CDR3s than CXCR3-negative naive cells.

Remarks on this clonotype: Its target is not known.

Carrying UMI labels, the TRB cDNA libraries were prepared through 5' RACE. Reanalyzing the 5' RACE reads, TCRdb keeps one entry per CDR3 protein, without DNA. The sample's table shows about 7,700 distinct CDR3 sequences. CDR1 SEHNR and CDR2 FQNEAQ come from the germline V gene (reference sequence). This CDR3 contains 13 residues. This receptor was obtained from a human donor in good health. Some clones in this sample may be carry-over from other donors' samples. The sample was naive CXCR3+ CD8+ T cells from blood. Subset specified: CD45RO-CCR7+CD27+CD95- naive CD8+ T cells expressing CXCR3 (TNR3+). The gene calls are TRBV7-9 and TRBJ2-7; absent DNA, TCRdb's TRBD1 call cannot be checked. CDR3 region: CASSLTGAYEQYF.